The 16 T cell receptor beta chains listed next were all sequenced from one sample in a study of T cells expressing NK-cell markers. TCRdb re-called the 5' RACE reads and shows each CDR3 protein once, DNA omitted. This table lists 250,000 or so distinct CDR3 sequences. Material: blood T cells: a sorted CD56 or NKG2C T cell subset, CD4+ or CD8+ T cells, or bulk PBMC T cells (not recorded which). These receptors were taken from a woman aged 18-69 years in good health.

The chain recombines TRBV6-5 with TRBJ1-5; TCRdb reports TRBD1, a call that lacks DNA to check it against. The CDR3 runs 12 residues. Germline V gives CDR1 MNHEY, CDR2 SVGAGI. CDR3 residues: CASRQGNQPQHF.

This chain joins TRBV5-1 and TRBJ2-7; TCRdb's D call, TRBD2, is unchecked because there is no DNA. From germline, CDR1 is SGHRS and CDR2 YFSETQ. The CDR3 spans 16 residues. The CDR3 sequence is CASSPGGTQGVDEQYF.

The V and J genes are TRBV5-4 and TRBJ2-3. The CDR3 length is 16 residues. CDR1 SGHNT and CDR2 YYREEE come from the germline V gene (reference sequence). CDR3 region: CASSLDYLKSTDTQHF. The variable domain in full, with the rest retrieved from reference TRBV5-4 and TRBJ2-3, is ETGVTQSPTHLIKTRGQQVTLRCSSQSGHNTVSWYQQALGQGPQFIFQYYREEENGRGNFPPRFSGLQFPNYSSELNVNALELDDSALYLCASSLDYLKSTDTQHFGPGTRLTVL.

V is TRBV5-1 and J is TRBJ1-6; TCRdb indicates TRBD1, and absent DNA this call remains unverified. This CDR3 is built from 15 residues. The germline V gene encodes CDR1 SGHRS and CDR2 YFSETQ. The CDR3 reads CASSETGGQNSPLHF.

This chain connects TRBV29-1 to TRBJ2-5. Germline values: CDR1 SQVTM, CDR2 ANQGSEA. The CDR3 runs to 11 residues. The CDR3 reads CSVVLPETQYF.

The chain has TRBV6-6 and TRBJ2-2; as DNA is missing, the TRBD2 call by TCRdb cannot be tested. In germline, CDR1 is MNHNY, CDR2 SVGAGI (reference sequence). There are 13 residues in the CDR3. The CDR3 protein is CASLGLAGGELFF.

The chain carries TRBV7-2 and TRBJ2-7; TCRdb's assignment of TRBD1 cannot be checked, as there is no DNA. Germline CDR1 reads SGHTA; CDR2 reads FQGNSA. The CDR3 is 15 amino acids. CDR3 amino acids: CASSLNGQADYEQYF.

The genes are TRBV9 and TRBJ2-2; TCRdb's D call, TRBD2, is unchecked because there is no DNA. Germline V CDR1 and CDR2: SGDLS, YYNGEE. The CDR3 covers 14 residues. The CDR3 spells CASSLRGTSGELFF.

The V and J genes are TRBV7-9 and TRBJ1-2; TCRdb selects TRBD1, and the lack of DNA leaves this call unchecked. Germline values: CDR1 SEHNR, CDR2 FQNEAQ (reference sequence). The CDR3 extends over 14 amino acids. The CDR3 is CASSNPTGLYGYTF.

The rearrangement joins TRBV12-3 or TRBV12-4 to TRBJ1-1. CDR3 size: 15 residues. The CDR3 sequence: CASSSSRLGGTEAFF.

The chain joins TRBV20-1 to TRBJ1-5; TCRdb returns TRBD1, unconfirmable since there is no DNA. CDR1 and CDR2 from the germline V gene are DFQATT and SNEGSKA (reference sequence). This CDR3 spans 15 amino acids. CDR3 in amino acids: CSASTGYLSNQPQHF.

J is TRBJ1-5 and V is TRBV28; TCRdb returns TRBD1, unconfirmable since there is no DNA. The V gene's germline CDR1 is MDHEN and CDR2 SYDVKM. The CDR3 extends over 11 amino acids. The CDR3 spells CASQGNQPQHF.

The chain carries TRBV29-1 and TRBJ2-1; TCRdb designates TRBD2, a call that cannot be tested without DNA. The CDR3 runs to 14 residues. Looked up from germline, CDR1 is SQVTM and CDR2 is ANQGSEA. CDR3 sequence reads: CSARTIAGVGEQFF.

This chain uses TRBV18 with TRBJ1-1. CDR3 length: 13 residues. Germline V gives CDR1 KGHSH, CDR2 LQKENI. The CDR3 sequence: CASSLVSTSEAFF. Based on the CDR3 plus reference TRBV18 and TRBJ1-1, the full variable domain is NAGVMQNPRHLVRRRGQEARLRCSPMKGHSHVYWYRQLPEEGLKFMVYLQKENIIDESGMPKERFSAEFPKEGPSILRIQQVVRGDSAAYFCASSLVSTSEAFFGQGTRLTVV.

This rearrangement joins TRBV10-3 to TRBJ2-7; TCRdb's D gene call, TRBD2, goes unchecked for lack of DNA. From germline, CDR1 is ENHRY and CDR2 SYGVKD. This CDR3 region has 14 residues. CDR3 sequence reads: CAIRTSSTIYEQYF.

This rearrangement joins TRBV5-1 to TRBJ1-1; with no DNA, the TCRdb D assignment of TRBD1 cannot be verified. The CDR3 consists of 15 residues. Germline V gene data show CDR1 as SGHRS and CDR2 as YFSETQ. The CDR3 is CASSLDRQSNTEAFF.